This T cell receptor (beta chain) was identified in a study of cytomegalovirus exposure and HLA in healthy donors. For this clone: What it binds is unknown.

V lost 2 bases and J lost 7, with 9 bases in between. The CDR3 spans 13 residues. Germline values: CDR1 SEHNR, CDR2 FQNEAQ (reference sequence). Study-wide findings and caveats: The sole available immune exposure information was CMV serostatus. DRB1 showed the most TCR associations and HLA-C the fewest in a later analysis, as rates varied by HLA locus. With further analysis later on, most CMV-associated TCR beta chains appeared HLA-restricted.

Vbeta (60) and Jbeta (13) primers were used in the PCR. Repertoires were generated with immunoSEQ multiplex PCR, while TCRdb's copy carries only in-frame clones and drops some. The sample has roughly 170,000 clones, 76% seen once. The sequenced sample consisted of PBMCs. The genes are TRBV7-9 and TRBJ2-1; D not resolved. The origin of this receptor is a female donor in good health and CMV-seronegative. The CDR3: CASSLYPANEQFF. The CDR3 DNA reads TGTGCCAGCAGCTTATATCCAGCGAATGAGCAGTTCTTC.